This is a list of T cell receptor beta chains from one sample in a study of human T cells and chemical hapten exposure. From the RACE reads, TCRdb called clonotypes with MiXCR, one entry per CDR3 protein. The table records some 170,000 distinct CDR3 sequences, about 20% of them present only once. The sequencing here drew on whole blood, taken in connection with sensitization to the hapten diphenylcyclopropenone (DPC). These receptors all stem from a woman aged 50 to 65 with alopecia areata. Some clones in this sample may be carry-over from other donors' samples. CDR3s include the opening cysteine and the closing phenylalanine or tryptophan. Fields, in order: J gene, V gene, CDR3 protein.

>TRBJ2-7|TRBV20-1
CSASGTRGEQYF
>TRBJ2-3|TRBV29-1
CSVLDWSTDTQYF
>TRBJ2-5|TRBV29-1
CSVGAGTGAF
>TRBJ2-3|TRBV20-1
CSARLAGVDTQYF
>TRBJ2-2|TRBV5-6
CASSLGGGDANTGELFF
>TRBJ2-3|TRBV6-1
CASSEAGARTDTQYF
>TRBJ1-1|TRBV20-1
CSAPDGSGGTEAFF
>TRBJ2-5|TRBV7-8
CASSLGLAGKETQYF
>TRBJ2-7|TRBV5-6
CASSFLLGGPSYEQYF
>TRBJ2-7|TRBV3-1
CASSQGVTEQYF
>TRBJ2-3|TRBV29-1
CSVQSAATDTQYF
>TRBJ2-5|TRBV7-9
CASSLLLETQYF
>TRBJ2-7|TRBV7-2
CASSPRLAGAGEQYF
>TRBJ1-2|TRBV12-3/TRBV12-4
CASSLSAGVSYGYTF
>TRBJ1-2|TRBV29-1
CSVEVNGVTGYTF
>TRBJ2-1|TRBV12-3/TRBV12-4
CASSSSGYNEQFF
>TRBJ2-3|TRBV18
CASSPAGDDTQYF
>TRBJ2-5|TRBV4-2
CASSQVPSGDEYQETQYF
>TRBJ1-1|TRBV6-5
CASSYVGRGAFDTEAFF
>TRBJ1-5|TRBV12-3/TRBV12-4
CASSKRGAAPGQGYNQPQHF
>TRBJ2-7|TRBV7-9
CASSLVSWSGTMGSYEQYF
>TRBJ2-7|TRBV10-3
CAISDTNYEQYF
>TRBJ1-1|TRBV6-5
CASSSLGRARTEAFF
>TRBJ1-1|TRBV29-1
CSVAHGDTEAFF
>TRBJ2-3|TRBV24-1
CATSDSSERFTDTQYF
>TRBJ1-1|TRBV20-1
CSARDYQAPENTEAFF
>TRBJ2-7|TRBV7-8
CASSRRSGRDSYEQYF
>TRBJ1-3|TRBV7-2
CASSLTHRRGGNTIYF
>TRBJ1-1|TRBV7-9
CASNGGGVGAFF
>TRBJ1-6|TRBV27
CASNRAPGYNSPLHF
>TRBJ2-3|TRBV5-1
CASSLMTSFQSDTQYF
>TRBJ1-1|TRBV9
CASSGSGGGPNTEAFF
>TRBJ2-3|TRBV12-5
CASGLSTDTQYF
>TRBJ2-5|TRBV2
CASSIPGGLQETQYF
>TRBJ1-2|TRBV7-2
CASSSGADYGYTF
>TRBJ2-5|TRBV20-1
CSARDHGNQETQYF
>TRBJ1-5|TRBV27
CASSFSRDSNQPQHF
>TRBJ2-2|TRBV4-1
CASSQEPGFAGELFF
>TRBJ1-5|TRBV29-1
CSVASTDSNQPQHF
>TRBJ2-7|TRBV19
CASSSGGLTHEQYF